This TCR beta chain stems from a study of a mutant IDH1 vaccine in newly diagnosed glioma. Study-level background: Treated patients, roughly 62% male and around 38% female, averaged about 40 years of age.

Germline assignment: CDR1 SGHNT and CDR2 YYREEE (reference sequence). The CDR3 sequence is 14 residues long. The V end lost 5 bases, the J end lost 4 bases, and 14 bases lay between the germline ends. Time point here: baseline, week 1 (first vaccination visit). The treatment denotes: pre-vaccination baseline after standard-of-care therapy. Each donor presented with a new WHO grade 3 or 4 astrocytoma that tested IDH1-mutant and showed ATRX loss. Produced via immunoSEQ multiplex PCR; TCRdb's table is partial and in-frame only. The sample comprises about 68,000 clones, 79% of which are singletons, and 8.2% rests with the top ten.

The source material was PBMCs, sampled from a glioma patient treated with radiotherapy, temozolomide or both. This clonotype was obtained from a man over 45 with glioma. The chain links TRBV5-4 to TRBJ2-3; D may correspond to TRBD1 or TRBD2 (5 bases each). CDR3 in amino acids: CASSSQGAADTQYF. The CDR3 bases are TGTGCCAGCAGTTCTCAGGGAGCAGCAGATACGCAGTATTTT.